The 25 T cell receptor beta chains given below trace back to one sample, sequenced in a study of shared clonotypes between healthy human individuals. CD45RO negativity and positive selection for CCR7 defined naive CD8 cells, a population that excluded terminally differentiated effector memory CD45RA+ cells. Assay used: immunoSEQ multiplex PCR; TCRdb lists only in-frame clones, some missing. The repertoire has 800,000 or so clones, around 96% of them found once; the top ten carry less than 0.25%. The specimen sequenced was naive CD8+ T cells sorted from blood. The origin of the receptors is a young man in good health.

The CDR3 nucleotides read TGTGCCGCACCGGGACAATCCTACGAGCAGTACTTC. Protein product: CAAPGQSYEQYF. The chain carries TRBV27 and TRBJ2-7; TRBD1 is a possible D gene (6 bases). The CDR3 extends over 12 amino acids. Germline V gene lookup returns CDR1 MNHEY and CDR2 SMNVEV (reference sequence). Deletions cut 11 bases from V and 1 base from J, with 12 bases between.

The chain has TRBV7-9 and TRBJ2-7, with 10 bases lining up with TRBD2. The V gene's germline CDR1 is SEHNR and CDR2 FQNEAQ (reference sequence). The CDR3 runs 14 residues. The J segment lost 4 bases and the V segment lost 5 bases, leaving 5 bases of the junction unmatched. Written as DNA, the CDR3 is TGTGCCAGCAGCCCAGCGGGAGGGCCTTACGAGCAGTACTTC. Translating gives CASSPAGGPYEQYF. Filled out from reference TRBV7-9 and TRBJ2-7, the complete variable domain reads DTGVSQNPRHKITKRGQNVTFRCDPISEHNRLYWYRQTLGQGPEFLTYFQNEAQLEKSRLLSDRFSAERPKGSFSTLEIQRTEQGDSAMYLCASSPAGGPYEQYFGPGTRLTVT.

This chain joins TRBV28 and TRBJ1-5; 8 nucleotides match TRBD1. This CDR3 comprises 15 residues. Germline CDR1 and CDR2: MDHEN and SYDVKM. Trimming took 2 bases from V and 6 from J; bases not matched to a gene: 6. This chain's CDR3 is CASSLRQGAGQPQHF. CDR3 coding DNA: TGTGCCAGCAGTTTAAGGCAGGGGGCAGGTCAGCCCCAGCATTTT.

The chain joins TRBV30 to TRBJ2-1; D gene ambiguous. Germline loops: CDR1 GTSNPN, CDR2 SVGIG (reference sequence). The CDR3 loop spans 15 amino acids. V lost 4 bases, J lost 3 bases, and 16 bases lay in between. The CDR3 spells CAWTPSSRIYNEQFF. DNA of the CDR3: TGTGCCTGGACCCCGAGTAGCCGCATCTACAATGAGCAGTTCTTC.

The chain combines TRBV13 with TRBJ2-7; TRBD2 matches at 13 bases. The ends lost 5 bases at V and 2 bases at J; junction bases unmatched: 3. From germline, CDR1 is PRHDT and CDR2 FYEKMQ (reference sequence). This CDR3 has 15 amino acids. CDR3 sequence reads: CASSLGLAGAYEQYF. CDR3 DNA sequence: TGTGCCAGCAGCCTCGGACTAGCGGGGGCCTACGAGCAGTACTTC.

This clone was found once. CDR3 coding DNA: TGTGCCAGCAGCACAACTAGCGGGAGGGCCTACGAGCAGTACTTC. Protein sequence: CASSTTSGRAYEQYF. This chain connects TRBV2 to TRBJ2-7; 13 nucleotides align to TRBD2. The CDR3 is 15 amino acids. Germline V gene data show CDR1 as SNHLY and CDR2 as FYNNEI. The V gene end was trimmed by 6 bases and the J gene end by 2 bases; junction bases not matched to a gene: 4.

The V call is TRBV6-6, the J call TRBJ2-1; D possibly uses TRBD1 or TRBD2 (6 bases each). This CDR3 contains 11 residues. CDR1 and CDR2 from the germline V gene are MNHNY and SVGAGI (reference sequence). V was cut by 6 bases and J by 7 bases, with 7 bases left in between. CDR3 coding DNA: TGTGCCAGCAGAGGGGGGAATGAGCAGTTCTTC. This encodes CASRGGNEQFF.

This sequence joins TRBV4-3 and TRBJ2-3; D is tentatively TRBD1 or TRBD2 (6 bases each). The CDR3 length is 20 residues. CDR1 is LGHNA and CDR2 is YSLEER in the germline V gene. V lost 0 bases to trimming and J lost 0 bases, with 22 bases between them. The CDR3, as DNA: TGCGCCAGCAGCCAAGATTGGTTAGGAGGGGGTGGCTATAGCACAGATACGCAGTATTTT. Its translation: CASSQDWLGGGGYSTDTQYF.

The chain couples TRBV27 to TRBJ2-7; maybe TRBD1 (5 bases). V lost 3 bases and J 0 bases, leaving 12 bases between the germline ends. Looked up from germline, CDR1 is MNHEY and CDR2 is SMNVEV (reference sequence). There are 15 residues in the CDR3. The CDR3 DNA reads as TGTGCCAGCAGTTTTGGCAGGGCGTCCTCCTACGAGCAGTACTTC. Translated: CASSFGRASSYEQYF.

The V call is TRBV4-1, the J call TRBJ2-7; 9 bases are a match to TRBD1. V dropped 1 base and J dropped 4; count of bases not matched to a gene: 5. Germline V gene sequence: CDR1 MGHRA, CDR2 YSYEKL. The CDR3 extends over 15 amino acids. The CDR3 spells CASSQVGQGKYEQYF. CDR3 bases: TGCGCCAGCAGCCAAGTTGGACAGGGGAAGTACGAGCAGTACTTC.

The CDR3 DNA sequence: TGTGCCAGCAGCCCTAGCGGGAGAGGAACCGGGGAGCTGTTTTTT. This gives the protein CASSPSGRGTGELFF. V and J are TRBV27 and TRBJ2-2, with 10 bases lining up with TRBD2. There are 15 residues in the CDR3. CDR1 and CDR2 (germline): MNHEY, SMNVEV (reference sequence). Trimming took 6 bases from V and 5 from J; bases not matched to a gene: 6.

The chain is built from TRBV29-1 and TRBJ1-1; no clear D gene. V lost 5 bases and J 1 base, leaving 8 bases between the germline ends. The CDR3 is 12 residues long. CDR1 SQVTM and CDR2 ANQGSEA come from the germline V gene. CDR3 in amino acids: CSVRRQNTEAFF. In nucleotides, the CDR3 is TGCAGCGTTCGGAGACAGAACACTGAAGCTTTCTTT.

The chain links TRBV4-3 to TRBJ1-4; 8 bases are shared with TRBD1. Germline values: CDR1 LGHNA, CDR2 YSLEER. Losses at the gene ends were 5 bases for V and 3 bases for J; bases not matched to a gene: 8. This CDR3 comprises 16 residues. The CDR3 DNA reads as TGCGCCAGCAGCTTCACCCGCAGGGGGCCTAATGAAAAACTGTTTTTT. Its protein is CASSFTRRGPNEKLFF.

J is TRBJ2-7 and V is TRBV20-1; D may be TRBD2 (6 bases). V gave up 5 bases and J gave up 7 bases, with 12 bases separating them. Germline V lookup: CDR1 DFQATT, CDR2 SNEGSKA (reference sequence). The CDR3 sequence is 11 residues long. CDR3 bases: TGCAGTGCTGTTTGGGCGGGGGAGCAGTACTTC. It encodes CSAVWAGEQYF.

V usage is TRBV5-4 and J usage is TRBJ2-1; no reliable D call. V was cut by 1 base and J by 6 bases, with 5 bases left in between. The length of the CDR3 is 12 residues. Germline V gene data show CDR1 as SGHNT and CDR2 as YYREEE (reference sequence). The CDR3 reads CASSLSINEQFF. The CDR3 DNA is TGTGCCAGCAGCTTGTCCATCAATGAGCAGTTCTTC.

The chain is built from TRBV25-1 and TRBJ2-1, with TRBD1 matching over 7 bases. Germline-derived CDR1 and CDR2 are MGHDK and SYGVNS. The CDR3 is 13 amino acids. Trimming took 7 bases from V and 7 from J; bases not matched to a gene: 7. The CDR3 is CASNTGTANEQFF. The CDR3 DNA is TGTGCCAGCAATACCGGGACAGCGAATGAGCAGTTCTTC.

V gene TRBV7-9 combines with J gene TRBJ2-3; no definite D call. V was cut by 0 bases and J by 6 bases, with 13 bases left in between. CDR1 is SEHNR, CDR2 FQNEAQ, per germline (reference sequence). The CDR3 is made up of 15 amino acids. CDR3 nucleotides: TGTGCCAGCAGCTTAGCGCGGTACGGCCTTGATACGCAGTATTTT. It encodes CASSLARYGLDTQYF.

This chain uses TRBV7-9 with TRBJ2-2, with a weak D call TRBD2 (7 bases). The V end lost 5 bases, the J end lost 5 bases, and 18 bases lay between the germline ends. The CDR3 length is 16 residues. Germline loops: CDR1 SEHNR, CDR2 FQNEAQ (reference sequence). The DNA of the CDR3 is TGTGCCAGCAGCCCTCCAACGGGGAGGGGGACCGGGGAGCTGTTTTTT. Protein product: CASSPPTGRGTGELFF.

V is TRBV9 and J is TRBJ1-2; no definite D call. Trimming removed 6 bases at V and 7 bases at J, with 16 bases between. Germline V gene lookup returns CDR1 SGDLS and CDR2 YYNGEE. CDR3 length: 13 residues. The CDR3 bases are TGTGCCAGCACCCAAGAAGGGATGGGTGGCTACACCTTC. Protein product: CASTQEGMGGYTF.

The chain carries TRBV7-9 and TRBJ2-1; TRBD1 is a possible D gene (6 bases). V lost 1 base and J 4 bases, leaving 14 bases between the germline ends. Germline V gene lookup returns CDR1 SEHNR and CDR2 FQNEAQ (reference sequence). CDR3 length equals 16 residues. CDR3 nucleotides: TGTGCCAGCAGCTTAGTATCCGGGACACGTTACAATGAGCAGTTCTTC. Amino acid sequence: CASSLVSGTRYNEQFF. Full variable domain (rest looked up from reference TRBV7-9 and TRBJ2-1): DTGVSQNPRHKITKRGQNVTFRCDPISEHNRLYWYRQTLGQGPEFLTYFQNEAQLEKSRLLSDRFSAERPKGSFSTLEIQRTEQGDSAMYLCASSLVSGTRYNEQFFGPGTRLTVL.

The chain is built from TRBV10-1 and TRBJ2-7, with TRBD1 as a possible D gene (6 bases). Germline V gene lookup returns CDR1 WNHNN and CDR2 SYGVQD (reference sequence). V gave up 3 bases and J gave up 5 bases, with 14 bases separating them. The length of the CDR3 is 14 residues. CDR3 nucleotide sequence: TGCGCCAGCAGTGACACGGACAGTTTCCACGAGCAGTACTTC. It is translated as CASSDTDSFHEQYF.

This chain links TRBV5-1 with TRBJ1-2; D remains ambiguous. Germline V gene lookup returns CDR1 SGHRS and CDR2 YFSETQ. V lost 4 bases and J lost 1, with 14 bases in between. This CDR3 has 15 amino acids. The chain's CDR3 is CASSPEMRFNYGYTF. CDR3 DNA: TGCGCCAGCAGCCCAGAGATGAGATTTAACTATGGCTACACCTTC.

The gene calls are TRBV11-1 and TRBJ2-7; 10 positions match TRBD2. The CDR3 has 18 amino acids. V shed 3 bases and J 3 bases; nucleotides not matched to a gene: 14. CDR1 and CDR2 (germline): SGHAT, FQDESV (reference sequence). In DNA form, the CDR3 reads TGTGCCAGCAGCTTCTCCAAGAGGACTAGCGGAACCTTCTACGAGCAGTACTTC. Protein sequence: CASSFSKRTSGTFYEQYF.

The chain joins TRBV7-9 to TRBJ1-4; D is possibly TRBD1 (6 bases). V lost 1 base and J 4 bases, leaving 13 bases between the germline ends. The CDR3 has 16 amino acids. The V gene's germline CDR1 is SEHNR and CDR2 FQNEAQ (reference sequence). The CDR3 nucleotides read TGTGCCAGCAGCTTAGATTTTGGGGGCTTTAATGAAAAACTGTTTTTT. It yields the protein CASSLDFGGFNEKLFF.

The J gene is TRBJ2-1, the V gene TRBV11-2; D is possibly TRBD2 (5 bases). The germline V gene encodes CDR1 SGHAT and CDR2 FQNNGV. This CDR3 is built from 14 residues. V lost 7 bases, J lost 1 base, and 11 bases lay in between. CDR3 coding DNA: TGTGCCAGCAAGACTATCTGGTCCTACAATGAGCAGTTCTTC. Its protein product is CASKTIWSYNEQFF.